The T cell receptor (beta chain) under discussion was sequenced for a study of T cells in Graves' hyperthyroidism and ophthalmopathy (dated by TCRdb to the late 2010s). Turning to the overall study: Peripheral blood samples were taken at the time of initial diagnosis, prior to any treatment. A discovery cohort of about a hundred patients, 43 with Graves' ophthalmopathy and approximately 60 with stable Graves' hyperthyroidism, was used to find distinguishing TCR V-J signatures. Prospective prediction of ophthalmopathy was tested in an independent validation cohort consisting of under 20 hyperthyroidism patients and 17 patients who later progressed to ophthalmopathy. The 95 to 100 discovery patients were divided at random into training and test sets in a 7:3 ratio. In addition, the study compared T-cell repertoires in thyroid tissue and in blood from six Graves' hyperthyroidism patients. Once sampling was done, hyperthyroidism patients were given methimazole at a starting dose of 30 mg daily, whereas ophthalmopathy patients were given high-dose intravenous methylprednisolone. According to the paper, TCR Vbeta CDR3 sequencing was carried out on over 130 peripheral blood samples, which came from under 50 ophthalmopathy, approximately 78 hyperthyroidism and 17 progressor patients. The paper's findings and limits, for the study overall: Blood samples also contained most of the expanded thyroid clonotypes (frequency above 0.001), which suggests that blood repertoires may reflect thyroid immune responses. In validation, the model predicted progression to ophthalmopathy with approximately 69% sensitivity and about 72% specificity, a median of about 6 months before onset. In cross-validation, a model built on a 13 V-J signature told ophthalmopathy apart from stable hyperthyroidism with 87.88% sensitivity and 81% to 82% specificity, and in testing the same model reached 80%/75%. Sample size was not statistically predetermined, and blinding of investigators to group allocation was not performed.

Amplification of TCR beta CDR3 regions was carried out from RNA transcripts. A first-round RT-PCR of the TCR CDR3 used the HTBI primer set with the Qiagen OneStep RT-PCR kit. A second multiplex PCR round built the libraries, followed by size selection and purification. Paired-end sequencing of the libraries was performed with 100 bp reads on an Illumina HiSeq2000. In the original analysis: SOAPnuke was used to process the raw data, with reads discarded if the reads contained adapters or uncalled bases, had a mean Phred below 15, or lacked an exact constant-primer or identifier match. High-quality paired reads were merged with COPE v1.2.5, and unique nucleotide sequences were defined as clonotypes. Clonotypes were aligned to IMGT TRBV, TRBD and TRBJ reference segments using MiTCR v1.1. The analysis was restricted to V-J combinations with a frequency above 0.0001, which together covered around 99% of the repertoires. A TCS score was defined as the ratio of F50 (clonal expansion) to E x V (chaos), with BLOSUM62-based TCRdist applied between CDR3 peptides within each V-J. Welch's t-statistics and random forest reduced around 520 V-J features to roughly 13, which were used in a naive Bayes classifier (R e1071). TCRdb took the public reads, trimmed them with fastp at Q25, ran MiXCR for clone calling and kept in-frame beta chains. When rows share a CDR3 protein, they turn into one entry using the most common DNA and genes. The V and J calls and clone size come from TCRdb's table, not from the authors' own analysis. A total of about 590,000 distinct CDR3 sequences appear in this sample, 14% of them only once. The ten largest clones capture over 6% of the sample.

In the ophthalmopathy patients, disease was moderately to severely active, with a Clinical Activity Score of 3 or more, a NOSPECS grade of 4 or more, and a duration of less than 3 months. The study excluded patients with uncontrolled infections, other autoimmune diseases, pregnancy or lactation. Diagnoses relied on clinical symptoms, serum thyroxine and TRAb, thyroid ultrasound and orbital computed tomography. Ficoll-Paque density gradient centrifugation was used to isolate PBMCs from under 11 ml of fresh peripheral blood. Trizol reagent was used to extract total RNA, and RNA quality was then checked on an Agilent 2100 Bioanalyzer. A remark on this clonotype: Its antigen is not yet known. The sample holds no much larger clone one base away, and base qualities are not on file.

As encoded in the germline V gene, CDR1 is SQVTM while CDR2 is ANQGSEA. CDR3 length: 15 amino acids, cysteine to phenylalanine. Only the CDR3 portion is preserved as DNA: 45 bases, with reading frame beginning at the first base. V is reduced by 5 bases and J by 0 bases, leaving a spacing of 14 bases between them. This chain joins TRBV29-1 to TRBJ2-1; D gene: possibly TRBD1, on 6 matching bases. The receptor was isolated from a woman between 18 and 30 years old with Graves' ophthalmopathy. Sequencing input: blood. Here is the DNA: TGCAGCGTTTTGACAGGTCCCAGCTCCTACAATGAGCAGTTCTTC. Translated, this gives CSVLTGPSSYNEQFF.